This T cell receptor (beta chain) was recovered during a study of cytotoxic CD8 clonotypes in ibrutinib-treated CLL. On the study more broadly: Patients gave response samples after a median around 11 months of treatment, range 6 to 36.

CDR3 length equals 12 residues. Per germline, CDR1 GTSNPN and CDR2 SVGIG (reference sequence). V lost 1 base to trimming and J lost 4 bases, with 8 bases between them. The protocol was immunoSEQ multiplex PCR, while the TCRdb copy is restricted to in-frame clones and leaves out a portion. This sample carries tens of thousands of clones, roughly 70% of them seen once, and the ten largest clones take 10%. This rearrangement joins TRBV30 to TRBJ2-7; a possible D gene is TRBD1 (5 bases). This clonotype was obtained from a human donor with chronic lymphocytic leukemia. Material: PBMCs, obtained at disease progression, from a patient treated with ibrutinib. DNA for the CDR3: TGTGCCTGGAGTGGTCAGGGTTACGAGCAGTACTTC. Protein sequence: CAWSGQGYEQYF.